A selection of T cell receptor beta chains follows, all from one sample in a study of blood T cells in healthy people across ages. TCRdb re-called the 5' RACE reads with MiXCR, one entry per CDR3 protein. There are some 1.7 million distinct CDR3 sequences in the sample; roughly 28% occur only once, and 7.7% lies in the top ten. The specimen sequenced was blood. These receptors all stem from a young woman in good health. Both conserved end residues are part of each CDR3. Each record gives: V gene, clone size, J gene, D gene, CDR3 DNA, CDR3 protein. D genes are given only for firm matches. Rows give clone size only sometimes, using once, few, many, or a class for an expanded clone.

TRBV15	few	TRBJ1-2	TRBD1	TGTGCCACCAGCAGTCGGTGGACAGGGGTTGGCTACACCTTC	CATSSRWTGVGYTF
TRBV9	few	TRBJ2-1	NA	TGTGCCAGCAGCGCCAGTGGGATTTCCCACGAGCAGTTCTTC	CASSASGISHEQFF
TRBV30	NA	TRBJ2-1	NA	TGTGCCTTCAACAGCGGGTACAATGAGCAGTTCTTC	CAFNSGYNEQFF
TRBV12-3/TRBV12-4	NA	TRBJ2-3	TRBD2	TGTGCCAGCAGTCCTCAAGCGGGGGTCACAGATACGCAGTATTTT	CASSPQAGVTDTQYF
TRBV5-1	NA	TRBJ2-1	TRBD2	TGCGCCAGCAGCTTGGCCCCGGGACTAGCCGGGAATGAGCAGTTCTTC	CASSLAPGLAGNEQFF
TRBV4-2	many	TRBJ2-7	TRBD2	TGTGCCAGCAGCCAAGAGGATAGCGGGGTCCCCACCTACGAGCAGTACTTC	CASSQEDSGVPTYEQYF
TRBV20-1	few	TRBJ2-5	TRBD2	TGCAGTGCTACGAGGACTAGCAATAAAGAGACCCAGTACTTC	CSATRTSNKETQYF
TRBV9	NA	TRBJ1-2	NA	TGTGCCAGCAGCCCGCGGGGGGCGGATGGCTACACCTTC	CASSPRGADGYTF
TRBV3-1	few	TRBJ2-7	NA	TGTGCCAGCAGCTATACGACAGGTTACGAGCAGTACTTC	CASSYTTGYEQYF
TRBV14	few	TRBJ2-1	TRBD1	TGTGCCAGCAGTCTAACCGGGACAGAGATTTACAATGAGCAGTTCTTC	CASSLTGTEIYNEQFF
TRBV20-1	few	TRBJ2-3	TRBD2	TGCAGTGCTAGAGAGCCAGCGGGAGTAGGTACAGATACGCAGTATTTT	CSAREPAGVGTDTQYF
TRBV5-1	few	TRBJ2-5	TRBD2	TGCGCCAGCAGCTCCGGGACTAGCGGGACCTCGGAGACCCAGTACTTC	CASSSGTSGTSETQYF
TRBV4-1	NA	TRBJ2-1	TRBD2	TGCGCCAGCAGCCAAGTGGCTAGCGGGGGGTACAATGAGCAGTTCTTC	CASSQVASGGYNEQFF
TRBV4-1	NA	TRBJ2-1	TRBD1	TGCGCCAGCAGCCTCGGACAGGGGGCAGTAAGGTACAATGAGCAGTTCTTC	CASSLGQGAVRYNEQFF
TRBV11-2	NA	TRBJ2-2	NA	TGTGCCAGCAGCTTAGATGTAGGGGAGCTGTTTTTT	CASSLDVGELFF
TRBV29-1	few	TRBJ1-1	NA	TGCAGCGTTTGGGAGGGGAACACTGAAGCTTTCTTT	CSVWEGNTEAFF
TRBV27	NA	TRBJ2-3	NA	TGTGCCAGCAGTATCGCTCCCAGGCCTACTAGCACAGATACGCAGTATTTT	CASSIAPRPTSTDTQYF
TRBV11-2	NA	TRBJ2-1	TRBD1	TGTGCCAGCAGCTTACGGGACAGCTTGTACAATGAGCAGTTCTTC	CASSLRDSLYNEQFF
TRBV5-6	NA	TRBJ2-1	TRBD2	TGTGCCAGCAGCTTGGAGTCTGGGACTAGCTTTGGCAATGAGCAGTTCTTC	CASSLESGTSFGNEQFF
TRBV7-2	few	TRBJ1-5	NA	TGTGCCAGCAGCTTAGTTCGCGGAACAAGCAATCAGCCCCAGCATTTT	CASSLVRGTSNQPQHF
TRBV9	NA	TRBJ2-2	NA	TGTGCCAGCAGCGTACGGGGAACCGGGGAGCTGTTTTTT	CASSVRGTGELFF
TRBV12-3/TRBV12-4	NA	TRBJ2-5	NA	TGTGCCAGCACCATAGGACCCCAGGAGGGGACCCAGTACTTC	CASTIGPQEGTQYF
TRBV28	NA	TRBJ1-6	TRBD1	TGTGCCAGTCGGACGAGGCCGGGACAGTATAATTCACCCCTCCACTTT	CASRTRPGQYNSPLHF
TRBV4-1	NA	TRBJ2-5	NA	TGCGCCAGCAGCCACGTCCAAGGTACTGGGGTAGAGACCCAGTACTTC	CASSHVQGTGVETQYF
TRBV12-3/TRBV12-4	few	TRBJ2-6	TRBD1	TGTGCCAGCAGTCTGATGACAGGGCTCTACTCTGGGGCCAACGTCCTGACTTTC	CASSLMTGLYSGANVLTF
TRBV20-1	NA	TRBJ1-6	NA	TGCAGTGCTAGGAGTAACAGGGAGGATAATTCACCCCTCCACTTT	CSARSNREDNSPLHF
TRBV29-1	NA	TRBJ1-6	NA	TGCAGCGTGGCGCCGGACGTTAATTCACCCCTCCACTTT	CSVAPDVNSPLHF
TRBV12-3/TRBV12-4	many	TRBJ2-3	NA	TGTGCCAGCAGTTTATCTCAGCGCCAGACACGAAATACGCAGTATTTT	CASSLSQRQTRNTQYF
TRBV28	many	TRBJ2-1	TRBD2	TGTGCCAGCAGTTTCCCGCCCGGGACTAGCGGGGGATACAATGAGCAGTTCTTC	CASSFPPGTSGGYNEQFF
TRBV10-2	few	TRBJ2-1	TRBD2	TGCGCCAGCCAGCAGGGACTAGCCTCCTACAATGAGCAGTTCTTC	CASQQGLASYNEQFF
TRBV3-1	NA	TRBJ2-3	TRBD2	TGTGCCAGCAGTCGCAGCGGGGGGGCTATGAATACGCAGTATTTT	CASSRSGGAMNTQYF
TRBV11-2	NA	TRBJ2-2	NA	TGTGCCAGCAGCCCCCGCGTGACCAGGTTGCCCGTCGGGGAGCTGTTTTTT	CASSPRVTRLPVGELFF
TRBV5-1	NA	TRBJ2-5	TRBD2	TGCGCCAGCAGCTTGGGGACTAGCGTCAATGAGCAGTACTTC	CASSLGTSVNEQYF
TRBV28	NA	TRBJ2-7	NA	TGTGCCAGCAGTGTGACAGGTCCCGAGCAGTACTTC	CASSVTGPEQYF
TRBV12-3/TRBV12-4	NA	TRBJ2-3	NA	TGTGCCAGCAGGCGTGGTTCTTACCCCGATACGCAGTATTTT	CASRRGSYPDTQYF
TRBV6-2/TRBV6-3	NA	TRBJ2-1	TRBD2	TGTACCACCGTACCGGGGACTAGCGGGAGTAATGAGCAGTTCTTC	CTTVPGTSGSNEQFF
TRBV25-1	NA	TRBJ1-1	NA	TGTGCCAGCAGTGGCTCAGCGACTAACACTGAAGCTTTCTTT	CASSGSATNTEAFF
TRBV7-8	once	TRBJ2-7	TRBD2	TGTGCCAGCAGCTTAGTAGCGGGGGGGCCGCGAGGGCAGTACTTC	CASSLVAGGPRGQYF
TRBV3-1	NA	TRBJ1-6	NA	TGTGCCAGCAGCCAAGGGACAGCCTATAATTCACCCCTCCACTTT	CASSQGTAYNSPLHF
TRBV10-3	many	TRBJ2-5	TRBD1	TGTGCCATCGGGGACAGGGGGCGTGAGACCCAGTACTTC	CAIGDRGRETQYF
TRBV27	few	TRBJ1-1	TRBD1	TGTGCCAGCAGTTTGCGGGACAGCGCGAACACTGAAGCTTTCTTT	CASSLRDSANTEAFF
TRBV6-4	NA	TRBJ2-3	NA	TGTGCCAGCAGCCCCTCGGAGGGGGGTGGATCGCAGTATTTT	CASSPSEGGGSQYF
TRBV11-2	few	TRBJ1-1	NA	TGTGCCAGCAGCGTCAGGGTCCATGAAGCTTTCTTT	CASSVRVHEAFF
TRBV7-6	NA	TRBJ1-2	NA	TGTGCCAGCAGCTTTGAATTCGGGCAGGGGGGCTACACCTTC	CASSFEFGQGGYTF
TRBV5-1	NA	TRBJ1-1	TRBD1	TGCGCCAGCGGCCCGGGACAGCGGACTGAAGCTTTCTTT	CASGPGQRTEAFF
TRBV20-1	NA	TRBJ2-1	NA	TGCAGTGCTACGGGACTGTCAACATTGAGCTCCTACAATGAGCAGTTCTTC	CSATGLSTLSSYNEQFF
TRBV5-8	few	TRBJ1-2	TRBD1	TGTGCCAGCAGCTTGGGATGGTTCGGGGGACAGATTAACTATGGCTACACCTTC	CASSLGWFGGQINYGYTF
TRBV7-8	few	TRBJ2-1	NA	TGTGCCAGCAGCCGCACGACTTTTTCCTACGAGCAGTTCTTC	CASSRTTFSYEQFF
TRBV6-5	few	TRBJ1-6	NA	TGTGCCAGCAGTTACGACGGGCTTAGAGCCCTCCACTTT	CASSYDGLRALHF
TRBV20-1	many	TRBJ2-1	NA	TGCAGTGCTAACAGGGATAATGAGCAGTTCTTC	CSANRDNEQFF
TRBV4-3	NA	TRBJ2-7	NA	TGCGCCAGCAGCCAAGGATCCGGGGGATACGACGACGAGCAGTACTTC	CASSQGSGGYDDEQYF